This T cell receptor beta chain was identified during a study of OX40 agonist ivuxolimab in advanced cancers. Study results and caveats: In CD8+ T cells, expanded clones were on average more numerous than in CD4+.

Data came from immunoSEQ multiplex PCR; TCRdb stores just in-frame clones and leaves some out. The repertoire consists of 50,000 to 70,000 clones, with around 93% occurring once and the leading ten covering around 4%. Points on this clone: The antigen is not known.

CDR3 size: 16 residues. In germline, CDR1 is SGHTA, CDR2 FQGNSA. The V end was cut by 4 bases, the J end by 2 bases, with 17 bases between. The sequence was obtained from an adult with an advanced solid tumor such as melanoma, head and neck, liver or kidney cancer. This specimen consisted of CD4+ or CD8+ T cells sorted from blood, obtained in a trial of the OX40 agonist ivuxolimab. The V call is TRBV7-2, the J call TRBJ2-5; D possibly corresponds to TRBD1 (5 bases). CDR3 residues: CASSSSRVPQQETQYF. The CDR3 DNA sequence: TGTGCCAGCAGCTCTTCCAGGGTACCCCAGCAAGAGACCCAGTACTTC.